Listed here are 4 T cell receptor beta chains from one sample, sequenced in a study of spatial heterogeneity in lung cancer. TCRdb reanalysed the 5' RACE reads using MiXCR and keeps one entry per CDR3 protein. The sample records 24,000 or so distinct CDR3 sequences, 6.9% being singletons. Described time point: sample taken at primary tumor resection. No cell sorting; template was whole RNA from tumor, lung tissue or PBMC. Source: PBMCs, taken at surgery. Every receptor here comes from a male donor with early-stage non-small cell lung cancer.

At least ten counts were recorded for this clonotype. The chain uses TRBV6-6 and TRBJ2-7; D is undetermined. The V gene lost 6 bases and the J gene lost 1 base, with 4 bases spanning the gap. Per the germline V gene, CDR1 is MNHNY and CDR2 is SVGAGI (reference sequence). This CDR3 is 11 amino acids long. CDR3 sequence: CASSASYEQYV. Here the CDR3 DNA reads TGTGCCAGCAGCGCTTCCTACGAGCAGTACGTC.

This clonotype has at least ten counts. This sequence joins TRBV7-2 and TRBJ2-2, with D hard to call. The CDR3 loop spans 15 amino acids. The germline gives CDR1 SGHTA, CDR2 FQGNSA. V lost 5 bases and J lost 4, with 14 bases in between. CDR3: CASSPRRGRTGELFF. The CDR3 DNA reads as TGTGCCAGCAGCCCTCGGAGAGGTCGCACCGGGGAGCTGTTTTTT.

The gene calls are TRBV29-1 and TRBJ1-2, with D unclear. Per germline, CDR1 SQVTM and CDR2 ANQGSEA. The CDR3 is 11 amino acids. V lost 2 bases, J lost 4 bases, and 5 bases lay in between. The DNA for the CDR3 is TGCAGCGTTGAATTGGGCTATGGCTACACCTTC. Translation gives CSVELGYGYTF.

This clonotype appeared many times. The V and J genes are TRBV15 and TRBJ1-5; a weak D match, TRBD1 (5 bases). Between the trimmed V and J ends, which lost 3 bases and 0 bases, there was a span of 15 bases. This CDR3 region has 17 residues. Germline CDR1 is LNHNV and CDR2 is YYDKDF (reference sequence). CDR3 nucleotides: TGTGCCACCAGCAGGGGCTTCGGACAAAATAGCAATCAGCCCCAGCATTTT. Amino acid sequence: CATSRGFGQNSNQPQHF.